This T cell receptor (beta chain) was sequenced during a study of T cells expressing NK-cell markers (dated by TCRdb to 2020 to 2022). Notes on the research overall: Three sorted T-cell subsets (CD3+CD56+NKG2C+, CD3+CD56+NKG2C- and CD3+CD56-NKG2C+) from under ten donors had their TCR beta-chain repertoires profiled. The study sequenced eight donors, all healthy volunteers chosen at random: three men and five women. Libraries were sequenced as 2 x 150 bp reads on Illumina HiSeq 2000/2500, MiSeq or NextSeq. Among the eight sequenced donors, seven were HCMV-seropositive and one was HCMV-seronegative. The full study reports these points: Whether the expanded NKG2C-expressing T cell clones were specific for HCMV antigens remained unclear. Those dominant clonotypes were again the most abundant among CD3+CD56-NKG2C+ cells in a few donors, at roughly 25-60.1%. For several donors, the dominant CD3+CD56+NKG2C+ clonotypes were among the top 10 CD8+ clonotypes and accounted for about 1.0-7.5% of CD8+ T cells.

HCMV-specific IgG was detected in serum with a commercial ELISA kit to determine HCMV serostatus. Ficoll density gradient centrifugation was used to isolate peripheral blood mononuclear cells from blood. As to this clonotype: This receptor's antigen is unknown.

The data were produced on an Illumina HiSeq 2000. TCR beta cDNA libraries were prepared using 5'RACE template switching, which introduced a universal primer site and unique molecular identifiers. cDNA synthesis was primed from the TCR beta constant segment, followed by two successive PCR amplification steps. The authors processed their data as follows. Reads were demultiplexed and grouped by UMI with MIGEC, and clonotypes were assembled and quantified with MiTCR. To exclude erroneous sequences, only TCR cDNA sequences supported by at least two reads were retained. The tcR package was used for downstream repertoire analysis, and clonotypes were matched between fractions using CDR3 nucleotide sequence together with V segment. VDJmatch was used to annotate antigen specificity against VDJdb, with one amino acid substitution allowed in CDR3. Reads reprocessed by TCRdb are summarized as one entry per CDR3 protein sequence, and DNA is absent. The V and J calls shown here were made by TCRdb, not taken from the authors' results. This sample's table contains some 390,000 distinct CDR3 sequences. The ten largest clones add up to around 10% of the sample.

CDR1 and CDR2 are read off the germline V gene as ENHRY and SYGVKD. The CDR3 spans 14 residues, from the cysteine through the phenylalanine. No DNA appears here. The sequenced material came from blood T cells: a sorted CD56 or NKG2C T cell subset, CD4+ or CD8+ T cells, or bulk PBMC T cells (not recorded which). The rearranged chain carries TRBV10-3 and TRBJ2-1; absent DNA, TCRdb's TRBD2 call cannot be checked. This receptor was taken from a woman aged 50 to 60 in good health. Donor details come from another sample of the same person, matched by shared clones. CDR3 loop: CAATGGGSYNEQFF.